This TCR beta chain was found in a study of T cells after yellow fever vaccination. The study's findings and limits: One caveat is that FACS-sorted repertoires could contain abundant clonotypes contaminating from the bulk population. Post-booster repertoires contained most primary-vaccination clones again (around 97% CD4, 85% to 90% CD8). Clonotypes appearing in both CD4 and CD8 compartments existed, and their share was small.

Comments on this clonotype: Antigen: not known.

They built TCR cDNA with 5'RACE template switching, a step that put in a universal primer site and UMIs. TCRdb reprocessed the 5' RACE reads with MiXCR, giving one entry per CDR3 protein. The data show around 550,000 distinct CDR3 sequences, roughly 19% seen once. Trimming shortened V by 2 bases and J by 7 bases, and 9 bases separated the two germline ends. The CDR3 is 11 amino acids. Germline-derived CDR1 and CDR2 are SQVTM and ANQGSEA. The receptor was derived from a man between 25 and 39 years old who received the YFV17D yellow fever vaccine. The material sequenced was PBMCs, taken 15 days after the yellow fever booster vaccination. V gene TRBV29-1 combines with J gene TRBJ2-7; D not resolved. CDR3 in amino acids: CSVEKRGEQYF. The CDR3 DNA sequence: TGCAGCGTTGAAAAAAGAGGAGAGCAGTACTTC.